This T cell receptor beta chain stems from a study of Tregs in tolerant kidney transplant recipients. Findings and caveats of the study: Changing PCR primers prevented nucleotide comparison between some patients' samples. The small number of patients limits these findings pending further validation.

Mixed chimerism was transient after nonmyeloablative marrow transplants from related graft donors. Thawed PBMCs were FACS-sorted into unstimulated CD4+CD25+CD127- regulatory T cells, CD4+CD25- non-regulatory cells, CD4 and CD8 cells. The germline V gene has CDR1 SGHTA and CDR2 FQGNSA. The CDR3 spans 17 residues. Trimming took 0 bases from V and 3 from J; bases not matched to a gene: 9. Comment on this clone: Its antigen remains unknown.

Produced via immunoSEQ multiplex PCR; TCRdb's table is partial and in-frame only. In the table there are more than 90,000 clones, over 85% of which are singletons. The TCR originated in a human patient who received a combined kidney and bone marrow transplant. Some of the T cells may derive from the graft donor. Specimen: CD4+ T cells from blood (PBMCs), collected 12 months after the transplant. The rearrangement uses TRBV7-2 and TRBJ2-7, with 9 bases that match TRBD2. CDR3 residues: CASSLAGIAGVGYEQYF. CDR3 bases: TGTGCCAGCAGCTTAGCGGGGATAGCGGGAGTTGGCTACGAGCAGTACTTC.